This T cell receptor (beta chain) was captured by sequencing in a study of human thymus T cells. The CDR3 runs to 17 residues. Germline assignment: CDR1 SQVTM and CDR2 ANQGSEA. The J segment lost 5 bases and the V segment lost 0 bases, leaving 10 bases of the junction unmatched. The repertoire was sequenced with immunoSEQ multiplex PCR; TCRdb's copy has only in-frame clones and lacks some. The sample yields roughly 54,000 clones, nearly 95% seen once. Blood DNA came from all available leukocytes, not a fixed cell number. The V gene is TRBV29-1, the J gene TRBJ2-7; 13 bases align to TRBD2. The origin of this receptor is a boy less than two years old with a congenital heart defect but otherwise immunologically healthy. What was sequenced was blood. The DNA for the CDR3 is TGCAGCGTTGAAGATACACCCGGACTAGCGGGAGTCCACGAGCAGTACTTC. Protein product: CSVEDTPGLAGVHEQYF.